This TCR beta chain derives from a study of blood T cell repertoires in COVID-19. Turning to the study itself: There were acute and convalescent COVID-19 samples, and they came from the United States, Italy and Spain.

In the authors' methods: Scientists estimated how many nucleated cells there were by amplifying reference gene primers. Generated by immunoSEQ multiplex PCR, the TCRdb table keeps only in-frame clones and is missing some. The D gene and trimming were derived from the DNA, and the V and J assignments and clone size from that table. The sample contains 99,000 or so clones, over 75% of which appear only once. The CDR3 is made up of 12 amino acids. CDR1 is DFQATT and CDR2 is SNEGSKA in the germline V gene (reference sequence). Deletions cut 3 bases from V and 8 bases from J, with 13 bases between. This clonotype was sampled from a man aged 45-65 years with acute or convalescent COVID-19. The specimen sequenced was peripheral blood. The chain recombines TRBV20-1 with TRBJ1-2; perhaps TRBD1 as D (6 bases). The CDR3 DNA reads as TGCAGTGCTAGTGGCAGGGGACGAGGCTACACCTTC. It is translated as CSASGRGRGYTF.